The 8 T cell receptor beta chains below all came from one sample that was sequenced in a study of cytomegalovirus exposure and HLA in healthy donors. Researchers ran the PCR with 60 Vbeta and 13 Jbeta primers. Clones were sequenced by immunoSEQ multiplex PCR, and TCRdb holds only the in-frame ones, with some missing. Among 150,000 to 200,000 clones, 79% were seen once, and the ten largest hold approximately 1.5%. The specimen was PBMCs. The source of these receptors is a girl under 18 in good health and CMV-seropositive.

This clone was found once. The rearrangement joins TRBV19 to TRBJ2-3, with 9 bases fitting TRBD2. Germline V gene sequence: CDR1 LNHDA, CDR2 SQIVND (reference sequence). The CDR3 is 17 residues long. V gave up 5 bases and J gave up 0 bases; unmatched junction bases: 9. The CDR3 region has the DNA TGTGCCAGTAGTGAACAGCGGGGGGTCATGAGCACAGATACGCAGTATTTT. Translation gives CASSEQRGVMSTDTQYF.

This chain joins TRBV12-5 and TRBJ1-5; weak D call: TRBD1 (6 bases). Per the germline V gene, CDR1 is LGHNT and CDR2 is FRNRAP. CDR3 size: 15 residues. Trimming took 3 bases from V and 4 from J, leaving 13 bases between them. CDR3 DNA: TGTGCTAGTGGTTTTTATTCCAGGGGTAATCAGCCCCAGCATTTT. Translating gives CASGFYSRGNQPQHF.

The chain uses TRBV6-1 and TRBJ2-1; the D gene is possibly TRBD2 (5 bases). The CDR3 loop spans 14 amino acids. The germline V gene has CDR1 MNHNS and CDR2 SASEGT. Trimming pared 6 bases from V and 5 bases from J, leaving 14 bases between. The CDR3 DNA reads TGTGCCAGCAGCAGAGGGTGGAGCGACAATGAGCAGTTCTTC. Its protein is CASSRGWSDNEQFF.

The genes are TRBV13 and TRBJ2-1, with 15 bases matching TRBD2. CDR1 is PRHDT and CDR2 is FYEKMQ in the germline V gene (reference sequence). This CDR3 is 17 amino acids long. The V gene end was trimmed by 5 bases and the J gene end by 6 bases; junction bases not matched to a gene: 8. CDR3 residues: CASSDGLAGGPGNEQFF. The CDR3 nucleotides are TGTGCCAGCAGCGACGGACTAGCGGGGGGGCCTGGCAATGAGCAGTTCTTC.

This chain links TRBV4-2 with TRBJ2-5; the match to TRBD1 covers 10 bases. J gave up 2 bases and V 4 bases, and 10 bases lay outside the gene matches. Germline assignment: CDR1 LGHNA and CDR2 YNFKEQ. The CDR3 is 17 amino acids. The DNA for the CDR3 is TGTGCCAGCAGCCCTGTCGGGACAGGGGCTTCTCAAGAGACCCAGTACTTC. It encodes CASSPVGTGASQETQYF.

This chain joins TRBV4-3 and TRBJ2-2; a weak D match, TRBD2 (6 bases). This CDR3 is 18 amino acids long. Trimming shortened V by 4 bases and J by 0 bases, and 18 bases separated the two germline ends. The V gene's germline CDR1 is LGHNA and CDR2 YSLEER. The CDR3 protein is CASSPWLPGLANTGELFF. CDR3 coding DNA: TGCGCCAGCAGCCCCTGGCTACCGGGACTGGCGAACACCGGGGAGCTGTTTTTT.

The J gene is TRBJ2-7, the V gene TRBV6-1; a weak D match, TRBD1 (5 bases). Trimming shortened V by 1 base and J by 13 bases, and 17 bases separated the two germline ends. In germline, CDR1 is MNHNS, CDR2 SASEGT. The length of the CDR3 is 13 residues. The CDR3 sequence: CASSEEGWQPPYF. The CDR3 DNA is TGTGCCAGCAGTGAAGAGGGGTGGCAGCCCCCTTACTTC.

CDR3: CASSRGSRVTNEKLFF. Here the CDR3 DNA reads TGTGCCAGCAGCAGGGGATCCAGGGTAACTAATGAAAAACTGTTTTTT. The chain links TRBV21-1 to TRBJ1-4; the table's TRBD1 call for D was not verified on the DNA. TRBV21-1 counts as a pseudogene. This CDR3 is 16 amino acids long.